The sequence of this T cell receptor beta chain was determined in a study of blood T cell repertoires in COVID-19. Across the study: The origin of the acute and convalescent COVID-19 samples was the United States, Italy and Spain.

Method: immunoSEQ multiplex PCR; TCRdb's copy keeps in-frame clones and lacks some. The sample has more than 150,000 clones; roughly three quarters are singletons. CDR3 length: 15 residues. The V gene lost 0 bases and the J gene lost 2 bases, with 7 bases spanning the gap. Looked up from germline, CDR1 is MNHEY and CDR2 is SMNVEV (reference sequence). Assignment of participants to cohorts was predicated upon participant-reported clinical history. This clonotype originated in a man aged 55 to 69 who had been exposed to COVID-19. The specimen sequenced was PBMCs or T cells enriched from blood (not recorded which). This chain uses TRBV27 with TRBJ1-4; D might be TRBD1 (5 bases). The CDR3 loop is CASSLSGVTNEKLFF. The CDR3 region has the DNA TGTGCCAGCAGTTTATCAGGGGTGACTAATGAAAAACTGTTTTTT. Looking up the rest from reference TRBV27 and TRBJ1-4 gives the full variable domain: EAQVTQNPRYLITVTGKKLTVTCSQNMNHEYMSWYRQDPGLGLRQIYYSMNVEVTDKGDVPEGYKVSRKEKRNFPLILESPSPNQTSLYFCASSLSGVTNEKLFFGSGTQLSVL.